A selection of T cell receptor beta chains follows, all from one sample in a study of shared clonotypes between healthy human individuals. Measured with immunoSEQ multiplex PCR; TCRdb has only the in-frame clones, and not every one. In the table there are 2 million to 3 million clones, more than 80% of which are singletons. Sequencing was done on a sample of naive CD4+ T cells sorted from blood. The receptors were sampled from a young man in good health. Each CDR3 is given with its conserved first and last residue.

V: TRBV7-2; J: TRBJ2-7; length: 17; CDR3: CASSLVAGTSGSYEQYF
V: TRBV30; J: TRBJ2-2; length: 14; CDR3: CAWRGDRGAGELFF
V: TRBV7-9; J: TRBJ1-1; length: 15; CDR3: CASSSEGGLSTEAFF
V: TRBV19; J: TRBJ2-1; length: 16; CDR3: CASSIGRDRLYNEQFF
V: TRBV11-2; J: TRBJ1-1; length: 15; CDR3: CASSSLGPLITEAFF
V: TRBV21-1; J: TRBJ1-6; length: 21; CDR3: CASSRLILSGDKGPNNSPLHF
V: TRBV7-2; J: TRBJ2-7; length: 13; CDR3: CASSSNDIARQYF
V: TRBV18; J: TRBJ2-1; length: 15; CDR3: CASSPTSGTYNEQFF
V: TRBV6-6; J: TRBJ2-7; length: 16; CDR3: CASNPPGSSGSYEQYF
V: TRBV30; J: TRBJ2-1; length: 15; CDR3: CAWSGGGGSYNEQFF
V: TRBV6-1; J: TRBJ1-6; length: 15; CDR3: CASRSDGVKNSPLHF
V: TRBV5-1; J: TRBJ2-7; length: 12; CDR3: CASSLDFYEQYF
V: TRBV4-1; J: TRBJ1-1; length: 15; CDR3: CASSQSRGRGTEAFF
V: TRBV5-6; J: TRBJ1-6; length: 15; CDR3: CASSSPGGDNSPLHF
V: TRBV19; J: TRBJ1-5; length: 13; CDR3: CASRTGAGQPQHF
V: TRBV6-6; J: TRBJ1-5; length: 13; CDR3: CASRQDGQQPQHF
V: TRBV14; J: TRBJ2-3; length: 16; CDR3: CASSRQGGGHTDTQYF
V: TRBV5-6; J: TRBJ2-1; length: 10; CDR3: CASSLDEQFF
V: TRBV20-1; J: TRBJ2-7; length: 10; CDR3: CSARPDEQYF
V: TRBV6-9; J: TRBJ2-5; length: 17; CDR3: CASSQNRDSLYQETQYF
V: TRBV4-1; J: TRBJ2-5; length: 16; CDR3: CASSPSQFGYQETQYF
V: TRBV5-1; J: TRBJ2-2; length: 16; CDR3: CASSLVGVSNTGELFF
V: TRBV7-2; J: TRBJ2-7; length: 14; CDR3: CASSSGTGSYEQYF
V: TRBV19; J: TRBJ1-5; length: 12; CDR3: CASSGTVGPQHF
V: TRBV7-3; J: TRBJ2-1; length: 14; CDR3: CASSLGTLYNEQFF
V: TRBV19; J: TRBJ1-2; length: 13; CDR3: CASSTLLSYGYTF
V: TRBV29-1; J: TRBJ1-1; length: 15; CDR3: CSVEDRGQGYTEAFF
V: TRBV7-2; J: TRBJ2-5; length: 15; CDR3: CASSRGDRTKETQYF
V: TRBV30; J: TRBJ2-2; length: 16; CDR3: CAWSLRGASNTGELFF
V: TRBV15; J: TRBJ2-6; length: 19; CDR3: CATSRDGVRGDSGANVLTF
V: TRBV21-1; J: TRBJ2-1; length: 14; CDR3: CASCWPSSYNEQFF
V: TRBV19; J: TRBJ2-7; length: 14; CDR3: CASSYRASTYEQYF
V: TRBV28; J: TRBJ2-1; length: 12; CDR3: CASGQSGTEQFF
V: TRBV7-2; J: TRBJ1-5; length: 13; CDR3: CASSSTWDQPQHF
V: TRBV6-1; J: TRBJ1-2; length: 15; CDR3: CASRGQGGPSYGYTF
V: TRBV6-5; J: TRBJ2-7; length: 14; CDR3: CASSSTGGSYEQYF
V: TRBV5-1; J: TRBJ1-3; length: 12; CDR3: CASTAPGNTIYF
V: TRBV25-1; J: TRBJ1-4; length: 15; CDR3: CASSEWAQTNEKLFF
V: TRBV4-1; J: TRBJ2-7; length: 13; CDR3: CASSPLAGGEQYF
V: TRBV10-1; J: TRBJ2-4; length: 13; CDR3: CASSESSENIQYF
V: TRBV6-6; J: TRBJ2-1; length: 14; CDR3: CASSYSLGRNEQFF
V: TRBV10-3; J: TRBJ2-6; length: 17; CDR3: CAISESILFSGANVLTF
V: TRBV18; J: TRBJ2-1; length: 15; CDR3: CASSLGQGAIGEQFF
V: TRBV21-1; J: TRBJ1-6; length: 17; CDR3: CASSKAVRSSYNSPLHF